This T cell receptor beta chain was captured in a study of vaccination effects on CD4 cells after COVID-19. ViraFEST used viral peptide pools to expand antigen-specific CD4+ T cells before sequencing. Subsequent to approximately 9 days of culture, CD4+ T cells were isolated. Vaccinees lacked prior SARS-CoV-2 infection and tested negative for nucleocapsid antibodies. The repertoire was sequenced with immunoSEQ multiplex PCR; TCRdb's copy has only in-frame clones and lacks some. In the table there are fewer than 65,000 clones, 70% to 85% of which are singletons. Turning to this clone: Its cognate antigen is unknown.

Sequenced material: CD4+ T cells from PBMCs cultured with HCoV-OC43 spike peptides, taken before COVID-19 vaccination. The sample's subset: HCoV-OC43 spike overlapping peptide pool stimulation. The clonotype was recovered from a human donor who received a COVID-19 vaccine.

DNA of the CDR3: TGTGCCAGTAGTAACCGGGACAGGGGGTCCGGGGCCAACGTCCTGACTTTC. This encodes CASSNRDRGSGANVLTF. The chain combines TRBV19 with TRBJ2-6, with 11 bases that match TRBD1. J gave up 4 bases and V 4 bases, and 6 bases lay outside the gene matches. Germline V gene lookup returns CDR1 LNHDA and CDR2 SQIVND (reference sequence). The CDR3 has 17 residues.